The entry below gives a single T cell receptor beta chain sequence along with its context. The specificity of this receptor is unknown. Within one base of it there is no much larger clone, and no base qualities were kept. These data originate in a study of cytomegalovirus exposure and HLA in healthy donors (dated by TCRdb to 2016 to 2017). For the wider study: An earlier analysis of roughly 610 of the donors reported 250 to 350 Gb of sequence data and 100 million to 120 million unique TCR beta sequences obtained from around 190 million T cells. Besides the first cohort of hundreds of subjects, a separate validation cohort made up of 90 to 150 different subjects was used. Four or five DR-DQ haplotypes were handled as single units for association and clustering because linkage in the cohort was strong. The study aimed to test whether cataloging public T cell receptors could reveal signatures of past pathogen exposure. The study combined high-throughput TCR immunosequencing, statistical association of individual TCRs with disease status, and machine learning to predict cytomegalovirus infection status. Alongside the repertoire data, information on donor age, sex, ethnicity and CMV serostatus was compiled. Among over 350 genotyped donors of the cohort, an average of roughly 240,000 unique TCR beta nucleotide sequences were sequenced per donor, around a sixth of them non-productive. The T cell repertoires of 666 subjects were profiled by immunosequencing and related to cytomegalovirus serostatus. The number of donors typed differed by locus, with about 629-640 for A, B, C, DRB1 and DQB1, over 500 for DQA1, about 610 for DPA1, and about 450 for DPB1. To study patterns of TCR occurrence, a later analysis re-analyzed previously published TCR beta repertoires from several hundred donors and added high-resolution HLA genotyping. Every discovery cohort repertoire had been produced on one sequencing platform. Both class I and class II loci were covered by HLA typing, at four-digit resolution. Approximately 300 gigabases of sequencing data and around 80 million unique TCR sequences made up an early release that covered approximately 700 HLA-typed donors. An earlier analysis of about 600 of the donors used high-throughput TCR beta sequencing to judge whether each TCR beta V gene segment behaved as functional or pseudogenic. Of the roughly 400 genotyped donors, 65% to 90% fell in the genetic ancestry cluster associated with self-reported Caucasian donors. In a later genetic analysis, genome-wide SNP genotypes for 398 of the 666 donors were used, and that subset was treated as a discovery cohort. Rather than drawing on any new phenotypic data, the later analysis identified candidate immune exposures from TCR beta sequences and the way those sequences occurred across donors. The investigation overall reported the following: The authors suggested that the approach could potentially be extended to other disease states and immunological phenotypes. Most TCR sequences were seen in very few donors, while some public TCRs were found in many individuals. According to a later analysis, most CMV-associated TCR beta chains appeared to be HLA-restricted, and the HLA associations seemed to be driven largely by CMV exposure. In vitro tests confirmed that a few of the cytomegalovirus-associated TCR beta chains recognize cytomegalovirus antigens. A group of highly shared sequence variants was considered likely to be a technical artifact of the sequencing pipeline. Presence/absence analyses assumed roughly uniform sequencing depth across donors, an assumption that may not hold. A further reported finding was that TCR beta sequences accurately predicted the HLA-A and HLA-B alleles for most subjects in the first cohort. Cytomegalovirus status was reported to be diagnosed by the classifier with high specificity and sensitivity in both the original and validation cohorts. Assigning TCR associations to individual alleles was difficult when HLA alleles, especially DR and DQ, strongly co-occurred. In a later genetic analysis, fewer N-insertions in productive TCRs were reported among donors in an Asian-associated ancestry cluster than the roughly 700-donor mean. In a later analysis, HLA-associated TCR beta chains were found to be more clonally expanded and to have lower generation probabilities than equally common non-associated chains. V-gene and J-gene trimming of TCR beta chains was associated with a missense DCLRE1C variant in a later genetic analysis, and the association was replicated in an independent cohort. In a later analysis, several top co-occurrence clusters were reported to appear linked to parvovirus B19, influenza, CMV and Epstein-Barr virus. For the cohort, immune exposure information was limited to CMV serostatus. Only TCR beta chains were sequenced in this cohort, and the absence of alpha or paired-chain data limited detectable features. Because the 87-base-pair reads could not distinguish some IMGT-functional V segments, including TRBV6-2 and TRBV6-3, those segments were excluded. Because HLA typing was missing for some donors at each locus, association tests included only the typed subset. The study listed 170 or so TCR beta chains as associated with cytomegalovirus. Specific HLA alleles were associated with roughly 16,000 TCR beta sequences at a false discovery rate of 0.05 in a later analysis. The earlier analysis of about 600 of the donors excluded 15 to 20 rarely observed V segments, including chromosome 9 orphons, because counts were too low. In an earlier analysis of some 640 of the donors, most TCR beta V segments were observed in productive rearrangements about 90% or about 30% of the time, broadly matching IMGT annotations. Correlated functional status among segregating V segments might reflect linkage disequilibrium, but an unknown experimental factor could not be ruled out. In a later analysis, the rate of TCR association differed among HLA loci, with DRB1 alleles having the most associated TCRs and HLA-C alleles having the fewest.

The library was made by the immunoSEQ multiplex PCR assay. For the multiplex PCR, a mixture combining 60 forward primers for TCR Vbeta segments and 13 reverse primers for TCR Jbeta segments was used. The CDR3 region of rearranged TCR beta genes was amplified from genomic DNA with a multiplex PCR assay. On the Illumina HiSeq System, the amplified TCR beta libraries were sequenced as 87-base-pair reads. The study's processing was this. A later analysis tallied tens of millions of unique TCR beta chains across the 666 repertoires, and around 10 million of those chains were shared by two or more donors. Raw reads were error-corrected and collapsed into unique sequences by a nearest-neighbor algorithm in which closely related sequences were merged to remove PCR and sequencing errors. V, D and J gene segments were assigned by aligning CDR3 sequences to IMGT reference sequences. For a sequence to be retained, a match of at least six nucleotides to both a V gene segment and a J gene segment was required. A rearrangement counted as productive if the CDR3 had no stop codons and remained in frame with V and J, and every other rearrangement counted as non-productive. CDR3 was defined according to IMGT convention as the region running from the second conserved V-encoded cysteine to the conserved J-encoded phenylalanine. The earlier analysis of a few hundred of the donors excluded any sequence lacking an unambiguous match to a single V gene segment. In an earlier analysis of 450 to 700 of the donors, V segments were called functional above 56.7% productive rearrangements and were called segregating when the between-donor standard deviation exceeded 5%. To diagnose cytomegalovirus status from the catalog of TCR beta chain sequences, a statistical classification framework was built. In a later analysis, TCR nucleotide sequences were compared against IMGT/GENE-DB human TR gene sequences so that V and J genes could be assigned. Using the TCRdist pipeline, a later analysis assigned CDR3 sequences along with most-parsimonious VDJ recombination scenarios. In a later analysis, each TCR beta chain was defined by its CDR3 amino acid sequence together with its V-gene family, and reads lacking a unique V-gene family were excluded. A later analysis removed 592 highly shared, low-generation-probability nucleotide sequences to deal with suspected cross-contamination and a sequencing artifact. For each public chain, a later analysis derived a clonal expansion index from normalized ranks of inferred template counts within each repertoire. Generation probabilities in a later analysis came from a VDJ recombination model fitted to out-of-frame rearrangements, and those results were checked against IGoR. A later analysis scored TCR-TCR, TCR-HLA and TCR-CMV co-occurrence with hypergeometric tests, applying a repertoire-size bias correction to TCR pairs. In a later analysis, false discovery rates were estimated by permuting HLA or CMV assignments 20 times. In a later analysis, co-occurring TCRs were grouped using DBSCAN, and TCRdist sequence similarity was added for clustering within HLA-allele-positive subsets. Co-occurrence clustering excluded repertoires with fewer than 30,000 or more than 120,000 public chains, plus five with anomalous nucleotide sharing. TCRdb took this table from immuneACCESS and kept in-frame rearrangements with V and J called. Such tables lack part of the clones; where checked against another copy, unresolved V genes explain under half of the gap, and the rest is unexplained. D and trimming come from the DNA, and the V and J calls and clone size come from that table. Recorded for this sample are some 97,000 clones; roughly 77% of them occurred a single time. 4% of the sample is in the top ten clones.

The cohort was made up of approximately 700 healthy bone marrow donors. Cohort members were all nominally healthy when sampled, although unrecorded immune exposures were likely present. The donor was CMV seropositive and was included in the group of approximately 310 seropositive cohort members. Every donor gave a peripheral blood sample, and the peripheral blood mononuclear cells from that sample were used for TCR beta sequencing. The Qiagen DNeasy Blood Extraction Kit was used to extract genomic DNA from the blood cell samples. Trimming removed 7 bases from V and 4 bases from J, leaving 10 bases between the germline ends. The CDR3 goes from the cysteine to the phenylalanine over 12 residues. Here the CDR3 DNA is all that survives: 36 bases in frame from base 1. The germline V gene specifies SGHTA as CDR1 and FQGNSA as CDR2.

Recombination joined TRBV7-2 with TRBJ1-1; no D gene call is confident. The clonotype was recovered from a woman in her forties or fifties in good health and CMV-seropositive. Material: PBMCs. The CDR3: CASTKPPTEAFF. The DNA is as follows: TGTGCCAGCACTAAACCCCCCACTGAAGCTTTCTTT. Full variable domain (CDR3 extended with the reference TRBV7-2 and TRBJ1-1 proteins): GAGVSQSPSNKVTEKGKDVELRCDPISGHTALYWYRQSLGQGLEFLIYFQGNSAPDKSGLPSDRFSAERTGGSVSTLTIQRTQQEDSAVYLCASTKPPTEAFFGQGTRLTVV.